This note documents a single T cell receptor beta chain sequence. What it binds is not known. The sample is drawn from a study of response to subunit inactivated influenza vaccine. Findings and limits, study-wide: Authors suggested each seasonal flu vaccination may recruit only limited numbers of new T cells.

The CDR3 has 14 residues. Per the germline V gene, CDR1 is SGHTA and CDR2 is FQGNSA. The trim removed 5 bases at V and 0 bases at J, leaving 2 bases unmatched. TCRdb reprocessed the RT-PCR reads via MiXCR and lists one record per CDR3 protein. The sample consists of more than 450,000 distinct CDR3 sequences, approximately 10% of them appearing once. The clonotype was recovered from a man between 45 and 60 years old who received an inactivated influenza vaccine. The chain combines TRBV7-2 with TRBJ1-1; 8 bases agree with TRBD1. Sample: PBMCs from blood, taken on the day of vaccination. The CDR3 protein is CASSVQGVNTEAFF. As DNA, the CDR3 is TGTGCCAGCAGCGTACAGGGGGTGAACACTGAAGCTTTCTTT.